This entry describes one TCR beta chain. Its specific antigen is unknown. The input lacks base qualities; no much larger clone sits a single base away. The time point label, read with the paper, signifies: cycle 4 day 1 (C4D1), after 6 weeks of nivolumab. Relapse after autologous stem cell transplantation had occurred in all trial patients, and cohorts A, B and C were distinguished by prior brentuximab vedotin exposure. A total of fewer than 65 patients with relapsed/refractory classical Hodgkin lymphoma made up the trial cohort, and each patient's best overall response was complete response, partial response or progressive disease. In the multi-cohort phase II CheckMate 205 trial, trial patients received single-agent nivolumab. An independent review committee assessed best overall response by applying the 2007 International Working Group response criteria. Trial PBMCs were collected just before the start of nivolumab (C1D1) and during therapy at cycle 2 day 1 and cycle 4 day 1. Peripheral blood was collected in 8 mL Vacutainer Cell Preparation Tubes, from which PBMCs were isolated by centrifugation and then cryopreserved.

The Qiagen DNeasy kit was used to extract genomic DNA from unsorted PBMCs and from the negatively selected CD4+ and CD8+ fractions. Using primers that anneal to V and J segments, immunoSEQ multiplex PCR amplified the TCR beta CDR3 regions. A synthetic immune receptor repertoire was used to minimize amplification bias, and any residual bias was removed computationally once sequencing was done. As for the authors' bioinformatics: Custom Python scripts were used to quantify repertoire diversity as the Shannon entropy index. The unsorted, CD4+ and CD8+ repertoires were each analyzed separately, with the exception of combined analyses, where CD4+ and CD8+ sequences were merged in silico. Clonal expansion was defined as at least a 2-fold frequency increase after treatment relative to C1D1, with a pseudocount of 0.5 for undetected baseline clones. Clones with 0 or 1 copy at C1D1 were classified as singleton clones, and clones with 2 or more copies were classified as non-singleton clones. Clones expanded in unsorted samples were assigned a CD4+, CD8+ or unknown annotation through matching of protein sequences in sorted samples from the same patient. Wilcoxon tests were applied to paired samples to test diversity changes from C1D1 to C4D1. Entries here come from immuneACCESS through TCRdb and include only in-frame sequences with V and J called. Some clones fail to appear in such tables; in the studies checked, an unresolved V gene covers under half of the shortfall, and the cause of the remainder is unknown. That table is the source of V, J and clone size, and D and trimming were worked out from the DNA. This sample has 75,000 to 95,000 clones in its table, and about 83% of those were observed once. The ten largest make up 15% to 20% of the sample.

The record originates from a study of PD-1 blockade in classical Hodgkin lymphoma (dated by TCRdb to the early 2020s). In the study overall: Nivolumab dosing was 3 mg/kg intravenously every 2 weeks, continuing until either disease progression or unacceptable toxicity. The study used TCR beta sequencing and CyTOF to define a peripheral blood immune signature of response to PD-1 blockade in classical Hodgkin lymphoma.

Results the study describes overall, beyond this receptor: CD4+ but not CD8+ TCR diversity rose significantly by C4D1 (p=0.0027 vs p=0.16), most apparent in complete responders (p=0.02). Patients starting nivolumab less than 1 year after ASCT had lower diversity and were excluded from later analyses to avoid confounding by immune reconstitution. Baseline TCR diversity was reported to be lower in newly diagnosed patients than in healthy donors and to be lower still in relapsed/refractory patients. Among trial patients, those achieving complete response had baseline diversity similar to that of newly diagnosed patients, while diversity was significantly lower in partial responders and progressors. The study was restricted to a single clinical trial cohort, and the causes of repertoire differences, possibly disease activity or prior therapy, were left undefined.

Trimming takes 3 bases from V and 3 bases from J, and the germline ends sit 13 bases apart. Looking up the germline V gene yields CDR1 SQVTM and CDR2 ANQGSEA. From the cysteine up to the phenylalanine, the CDR3 has a length of 14 residues. Only CDR3 DNA remains: 42 bases, in frame from the first base. The TCR originated in a human donor with classical Hodgkin lymphoma. The sequencing here drew on peripheral blood mononuclear cells (PBMCs), taken before the fourth cycle of nivolumab. The rearrangement joined TRBV29-1 to TRBJ2-3; TRBD2 could be the D gene, as 5 bases match. The bases are TGCAGCGTTGAGGTCGGGGTAGGGACAGATACGCAGTATTTT. This yields the protein CSVEVGVGTDTQYF.